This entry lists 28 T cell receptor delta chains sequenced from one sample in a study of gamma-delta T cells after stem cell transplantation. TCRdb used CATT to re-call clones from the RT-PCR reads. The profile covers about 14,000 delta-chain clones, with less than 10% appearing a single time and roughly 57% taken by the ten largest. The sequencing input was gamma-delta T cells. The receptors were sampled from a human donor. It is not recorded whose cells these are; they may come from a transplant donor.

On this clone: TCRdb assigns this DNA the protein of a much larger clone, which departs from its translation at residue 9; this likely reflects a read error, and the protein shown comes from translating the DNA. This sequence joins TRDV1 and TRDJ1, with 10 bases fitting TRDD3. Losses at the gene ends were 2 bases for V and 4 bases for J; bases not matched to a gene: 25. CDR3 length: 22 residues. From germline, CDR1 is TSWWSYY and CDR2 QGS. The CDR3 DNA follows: TGTGCTCTTGGGGAAATCTGGGAGACGATGGATGAGGACTGGGGGATTGTCGATAAACTCATCTTT. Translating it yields CALGEIWETMDEDWGIVDKLIF.

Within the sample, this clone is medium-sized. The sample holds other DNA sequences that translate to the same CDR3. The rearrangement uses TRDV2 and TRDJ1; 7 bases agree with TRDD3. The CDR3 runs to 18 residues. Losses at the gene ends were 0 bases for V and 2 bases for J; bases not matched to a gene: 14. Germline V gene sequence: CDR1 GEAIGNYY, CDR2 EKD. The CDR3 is CACDTLKFLVDTTDKLIF. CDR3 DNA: TGTGCCTGTGACACCCTCAAATTCCTGGTGGATACGACCGATAAACTCATCTTT.

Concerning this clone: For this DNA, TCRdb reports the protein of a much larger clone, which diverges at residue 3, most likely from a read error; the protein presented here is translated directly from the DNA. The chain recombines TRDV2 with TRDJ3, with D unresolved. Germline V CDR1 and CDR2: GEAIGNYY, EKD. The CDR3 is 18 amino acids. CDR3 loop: CARDTATQTSWDTRQMFF. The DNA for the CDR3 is TGTGCCCGTGACACCGCCACGCAAACTTCCTGGGACACCCGACAGATGTTTTTC.

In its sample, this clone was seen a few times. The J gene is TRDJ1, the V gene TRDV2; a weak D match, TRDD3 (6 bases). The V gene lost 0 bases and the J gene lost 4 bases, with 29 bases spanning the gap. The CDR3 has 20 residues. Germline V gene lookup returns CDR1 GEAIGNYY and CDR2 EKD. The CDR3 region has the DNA TGTGCCTGTGACACCGGGGGGAAACGGGGGGAGACCTCGGTGGACGATAAACTCATCTTT. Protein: CACDTGGKRGETSVDDKLIF.

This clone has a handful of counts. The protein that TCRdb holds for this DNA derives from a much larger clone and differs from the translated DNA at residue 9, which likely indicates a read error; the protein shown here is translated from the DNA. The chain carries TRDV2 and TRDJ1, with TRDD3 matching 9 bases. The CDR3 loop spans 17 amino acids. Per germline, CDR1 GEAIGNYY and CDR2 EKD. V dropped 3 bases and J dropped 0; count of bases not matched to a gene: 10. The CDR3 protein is CACDLVGDIRNTDKLIF. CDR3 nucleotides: TGTGCCTGTGACTTGGTGGGGGATATCCGAAACACCGATAAACTCATCTTT.

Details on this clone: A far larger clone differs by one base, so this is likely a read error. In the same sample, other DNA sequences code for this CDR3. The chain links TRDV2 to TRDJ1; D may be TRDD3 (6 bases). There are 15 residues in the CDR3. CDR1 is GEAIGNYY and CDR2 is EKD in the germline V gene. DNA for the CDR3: TGTGCCTGTGACACGTTACTGGGTGGGTCCGACAAACTCATCTTT. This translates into CACDTLLGGSDKLIF.

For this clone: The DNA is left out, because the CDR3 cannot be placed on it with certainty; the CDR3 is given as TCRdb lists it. CDR3 region: CSVLLCSKRTDSSRQGKLIF. The rearrangement links TRAV29/DV5 to TRDJ1; TRDD3, the table's D call, lacks a check against the DNA. From its first to its last residue, the CDR3 has 20 amino acids. Germline V gene data show CDR1 as NSMFDY and CDR2 as ISSIKDK.

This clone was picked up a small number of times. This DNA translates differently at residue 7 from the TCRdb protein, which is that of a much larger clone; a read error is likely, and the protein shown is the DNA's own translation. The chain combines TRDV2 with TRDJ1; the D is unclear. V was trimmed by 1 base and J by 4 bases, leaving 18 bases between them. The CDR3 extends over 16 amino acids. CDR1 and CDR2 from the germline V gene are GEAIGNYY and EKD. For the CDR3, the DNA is TGTGCCTGTGACACGAGTGAGTCCCGACCGGGCGATAAACTCATCTTT. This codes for CACDTSESRPGDKLIF.

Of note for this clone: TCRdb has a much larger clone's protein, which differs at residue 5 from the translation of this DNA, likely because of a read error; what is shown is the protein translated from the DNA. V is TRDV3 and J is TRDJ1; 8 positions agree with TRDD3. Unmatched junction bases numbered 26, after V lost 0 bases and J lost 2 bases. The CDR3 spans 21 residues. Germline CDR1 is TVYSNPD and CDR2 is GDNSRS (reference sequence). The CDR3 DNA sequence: TGTGCCTTTAGTCGGCTGGGACGATTTTGGGGATACCCTTTGTGGACCGATAAACTCATCTTT. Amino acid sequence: CAFSRLGRFWGYPLWTDKLIF.

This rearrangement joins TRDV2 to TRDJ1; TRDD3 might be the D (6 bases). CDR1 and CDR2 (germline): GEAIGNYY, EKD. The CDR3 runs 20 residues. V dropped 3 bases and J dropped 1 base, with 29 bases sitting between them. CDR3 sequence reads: CACDGTGGGGPKGTTDKLIF. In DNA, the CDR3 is TGTGCCTGTGACGGCACCGGCGGTGGGGGCCCGAAGGGCACCACCGATAAACTCATCTTT.

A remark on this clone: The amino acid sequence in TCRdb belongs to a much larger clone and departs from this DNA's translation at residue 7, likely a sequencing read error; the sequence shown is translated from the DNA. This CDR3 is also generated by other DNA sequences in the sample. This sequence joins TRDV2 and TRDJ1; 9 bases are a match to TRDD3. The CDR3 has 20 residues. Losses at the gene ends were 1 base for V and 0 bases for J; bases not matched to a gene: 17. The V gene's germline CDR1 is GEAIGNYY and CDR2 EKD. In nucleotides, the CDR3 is TGTGCCTGTGACACTCTACGGGGGGATACCCGCCGTCGGGACACCGATAAACTCATCTTT. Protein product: CACDTLRGDTRRRDTDKLIF.

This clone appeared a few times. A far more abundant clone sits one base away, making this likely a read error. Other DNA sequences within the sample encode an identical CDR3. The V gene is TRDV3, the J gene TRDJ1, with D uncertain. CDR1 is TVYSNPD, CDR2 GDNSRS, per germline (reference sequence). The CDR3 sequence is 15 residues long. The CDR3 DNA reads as TGTGCCTGTTCACTCCGTCCGCTGTACACCGATAAGCTCATCTTT. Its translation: CACSLRPLYTDKLIF.

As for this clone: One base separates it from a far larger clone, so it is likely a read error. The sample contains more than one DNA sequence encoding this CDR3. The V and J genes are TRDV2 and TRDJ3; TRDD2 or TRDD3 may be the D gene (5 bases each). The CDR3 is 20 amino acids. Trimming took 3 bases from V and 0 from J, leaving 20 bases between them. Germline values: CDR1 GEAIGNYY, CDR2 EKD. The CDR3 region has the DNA TGTGCCTGTGACTTACCTACTGGAGGGCCCACCTCCTGGGACACCCGACAGATGTTTTTC. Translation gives CACDLPTGGPTSWDTRQMFF.

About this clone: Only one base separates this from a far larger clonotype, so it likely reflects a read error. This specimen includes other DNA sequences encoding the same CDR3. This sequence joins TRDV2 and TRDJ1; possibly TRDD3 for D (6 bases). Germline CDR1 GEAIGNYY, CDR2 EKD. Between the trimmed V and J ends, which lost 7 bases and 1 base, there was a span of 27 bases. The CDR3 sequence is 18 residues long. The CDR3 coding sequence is TGTGCCTGCGACCAGATGGCTTGGGAGGGGGACATCACCGATAAACTCATCTTT. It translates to CACDQMAWEGDITDKLIF.

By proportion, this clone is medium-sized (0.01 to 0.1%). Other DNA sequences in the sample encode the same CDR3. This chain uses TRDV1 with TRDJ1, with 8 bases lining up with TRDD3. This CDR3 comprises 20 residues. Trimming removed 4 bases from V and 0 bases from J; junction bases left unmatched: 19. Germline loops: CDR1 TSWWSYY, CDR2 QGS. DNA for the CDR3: TGTGCTCTTGGGGGCTCCCTGACTACGGGCTGGGGGACGTACACCGATAAACTCATCTTT. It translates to CALGGSLTTGWGTYTDKLIF.

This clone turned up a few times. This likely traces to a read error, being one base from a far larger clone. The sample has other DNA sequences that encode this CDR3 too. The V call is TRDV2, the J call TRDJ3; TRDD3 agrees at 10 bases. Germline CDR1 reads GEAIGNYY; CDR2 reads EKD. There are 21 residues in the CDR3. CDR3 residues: CACDNAVLGDKVSWDTRQMFF. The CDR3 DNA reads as TGTGCCTGTGACAATGCCGTCCTGGGGGATAAGGTGTCCTGGGACACCCGACAGATGTTCTTC.

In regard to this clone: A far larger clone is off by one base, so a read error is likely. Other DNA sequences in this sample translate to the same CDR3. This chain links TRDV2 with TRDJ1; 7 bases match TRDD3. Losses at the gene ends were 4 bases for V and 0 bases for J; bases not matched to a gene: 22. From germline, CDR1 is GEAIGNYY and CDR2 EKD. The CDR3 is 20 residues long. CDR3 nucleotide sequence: TGTGCCTGTGATACTCTACCTTCTAGGGCTGGGGGCTCGTACACCGATAAACTCATCTTT. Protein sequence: CACDTLPSRAGGSYTDKLIF.

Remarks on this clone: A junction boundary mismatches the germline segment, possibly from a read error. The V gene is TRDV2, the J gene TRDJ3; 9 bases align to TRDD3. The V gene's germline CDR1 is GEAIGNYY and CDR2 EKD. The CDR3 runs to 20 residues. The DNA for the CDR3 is TGTGCCTGTGACACGAGCAGGGGGATACATGAGACCTGGGACACCCGAAAGATGTTTTTC. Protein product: CACDTSRGIHETWDTRKMFF.

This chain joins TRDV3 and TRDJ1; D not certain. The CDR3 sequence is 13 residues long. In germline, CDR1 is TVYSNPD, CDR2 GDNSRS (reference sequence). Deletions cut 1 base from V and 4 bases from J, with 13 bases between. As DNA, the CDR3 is TGTGCCTTTATGTTTCGTGTCCTCGATAAACTCATCTTT. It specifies CAFMFRVLDKLIF.

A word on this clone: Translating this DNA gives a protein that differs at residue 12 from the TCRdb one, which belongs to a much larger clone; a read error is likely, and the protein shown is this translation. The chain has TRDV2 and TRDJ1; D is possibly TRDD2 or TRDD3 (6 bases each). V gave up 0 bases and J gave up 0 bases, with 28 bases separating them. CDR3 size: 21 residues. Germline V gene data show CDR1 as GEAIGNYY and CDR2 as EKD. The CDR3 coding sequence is TGTGCCTGTGACACCGTACCTCCTACCTCTGGGGTATACGATTACACCGATAAACTCATCTTT. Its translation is CACDTVPPTSGVYDYTDKLIF.

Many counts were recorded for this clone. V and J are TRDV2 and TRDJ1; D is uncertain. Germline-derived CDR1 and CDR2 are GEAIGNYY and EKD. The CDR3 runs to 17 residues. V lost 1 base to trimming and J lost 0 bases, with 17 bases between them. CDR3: CACDTGVERAYTDKLIF. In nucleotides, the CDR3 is TGTGCCTGTGACACAGGCGTGGAGCGGGCCTACACCGATAAACTCATCTTT.

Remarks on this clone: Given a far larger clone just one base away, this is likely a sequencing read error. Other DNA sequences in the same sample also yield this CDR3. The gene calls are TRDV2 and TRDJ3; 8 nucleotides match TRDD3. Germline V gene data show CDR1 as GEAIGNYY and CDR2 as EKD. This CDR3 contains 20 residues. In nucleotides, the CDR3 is TGTGCCTGTGACACTCCCGATGGGGGATCCTCCTCCTGGGACACCCGACAAATGTTTTTC. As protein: CACDTPDGGSSSWDTRQMFF.

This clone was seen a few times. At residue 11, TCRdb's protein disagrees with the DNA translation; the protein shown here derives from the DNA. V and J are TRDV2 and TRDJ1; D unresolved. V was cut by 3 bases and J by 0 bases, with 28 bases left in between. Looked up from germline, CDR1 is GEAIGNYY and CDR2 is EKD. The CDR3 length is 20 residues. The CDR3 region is CACDSRTSRAEGSYTDKLIF. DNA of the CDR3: TGTGCCTGTGACTCTAGAACTTCTAGGGCTGAGGGCTCGTACACCGATAAACTCATCTTT.

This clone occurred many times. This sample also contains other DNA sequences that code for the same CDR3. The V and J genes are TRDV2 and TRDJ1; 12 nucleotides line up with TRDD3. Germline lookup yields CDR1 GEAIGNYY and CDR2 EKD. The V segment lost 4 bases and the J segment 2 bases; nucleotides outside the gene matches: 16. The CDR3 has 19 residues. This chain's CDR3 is CACDRLLLLGDTKTDKLIF. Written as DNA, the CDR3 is TGTGCCTGTGATCGCCTCCTCCTACTGGGGGATACTAAAACCGATAAACTCATCTTT.

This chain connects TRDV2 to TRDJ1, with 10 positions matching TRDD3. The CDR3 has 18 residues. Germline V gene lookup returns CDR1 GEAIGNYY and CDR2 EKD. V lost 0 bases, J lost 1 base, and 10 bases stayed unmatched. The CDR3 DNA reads TGTGCCTGTGACACCTTGCGGCGGGGGGATACGGGCACCGATAAACTCATCTTT. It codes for CACDTLRRGDTGTDKLIF.

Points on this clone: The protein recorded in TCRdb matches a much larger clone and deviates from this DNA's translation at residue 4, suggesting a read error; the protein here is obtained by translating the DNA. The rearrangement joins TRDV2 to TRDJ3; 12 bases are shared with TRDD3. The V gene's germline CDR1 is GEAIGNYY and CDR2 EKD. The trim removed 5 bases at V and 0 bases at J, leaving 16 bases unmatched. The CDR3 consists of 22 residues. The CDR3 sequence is CACVLILGDTQRSSWDTRQMFF. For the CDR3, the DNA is TGTGCCTGTGTCCTTATACTGGGGGATACTCAAAGAAGCTCCTGGGACACCCGACAGATGTTTTTC.

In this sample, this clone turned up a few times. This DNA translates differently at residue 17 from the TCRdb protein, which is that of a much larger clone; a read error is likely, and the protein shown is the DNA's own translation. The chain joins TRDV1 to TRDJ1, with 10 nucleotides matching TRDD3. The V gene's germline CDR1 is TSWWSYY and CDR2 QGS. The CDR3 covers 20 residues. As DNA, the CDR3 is TGTGCTCTTGGGAATCTTCCTACCTACTGGGGGATCGGAGGTACCGATATACTCATCTTT. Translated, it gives CALGNLPTYWGIGGTDILIF.

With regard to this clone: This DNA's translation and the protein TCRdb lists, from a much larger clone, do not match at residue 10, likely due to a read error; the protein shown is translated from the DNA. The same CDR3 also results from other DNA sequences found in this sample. CDR3 protein: CAFSLLPLYNYTLIF. As DNA, the CDR3 is TGTGCCTTTTCACTCCTTCCTCTGTACAACTATACACTCATCTTC. V is TRDV3 and J is TRDJ1, with 7 bases fitting TRDD2. Germline CDR1 is TVYSNPD and CDR2 is GDNSRS (reference sequence). The CDR3 is made up of 15 amino acids.